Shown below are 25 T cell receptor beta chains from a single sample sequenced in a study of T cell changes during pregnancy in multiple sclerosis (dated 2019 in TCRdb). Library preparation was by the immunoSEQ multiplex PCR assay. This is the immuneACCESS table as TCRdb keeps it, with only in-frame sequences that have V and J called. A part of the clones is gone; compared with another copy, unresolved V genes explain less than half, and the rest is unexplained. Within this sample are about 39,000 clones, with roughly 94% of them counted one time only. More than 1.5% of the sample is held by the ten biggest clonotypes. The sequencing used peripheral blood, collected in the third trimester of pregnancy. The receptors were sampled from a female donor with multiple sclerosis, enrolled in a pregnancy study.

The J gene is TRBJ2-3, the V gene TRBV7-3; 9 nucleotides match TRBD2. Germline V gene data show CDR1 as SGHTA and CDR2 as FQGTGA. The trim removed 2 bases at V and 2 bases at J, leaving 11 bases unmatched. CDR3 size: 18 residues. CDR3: CASSLGMLASGATDTQYF. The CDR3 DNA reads TGTGCCAGCAGCTTAGGGATGTTGGCTAGCGGGGCCACAGATACGCAGTATTTT. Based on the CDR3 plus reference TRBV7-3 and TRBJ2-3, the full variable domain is GAGVSQTPSNKVTEKGKYVELRCDPISGHTALYWYRQSLGQGPEFLIYFQGTGAADDSGLPNDRFFAVRPEGSVSTLKIQRTERGDSAVYLCASSLGMLASGATDTQYFGPGTRLTVL.

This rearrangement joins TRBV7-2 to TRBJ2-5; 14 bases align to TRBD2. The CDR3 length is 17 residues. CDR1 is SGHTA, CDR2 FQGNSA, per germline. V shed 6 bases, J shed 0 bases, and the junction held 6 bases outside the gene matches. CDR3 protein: CASRLGLAGGNQETQYF. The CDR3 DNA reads TGTGCCAGCAGGCTCGGACTAGCGGGGGGTAACCAAGAGACCCAGTACTTC.

CDR3 region: CASSIVGTSLRQETQYF. DNA for the CDR3: TGTGCCAGTAGTATAGTGGGCACCTCATTACGACAAGAGACCCAGTACTTC. V and J are TRBV19 and TRBJ2-5, with D uncertain. V lost 1 base and J 2 bases, leaving 17 bases between the germline ends. This CDR3 has 17 amino acids. The germline CDR1 and CDR2 sequences are LNHDA and SQIVND (reference sequence). Using reference TRBV19 and TRBJ2-5 for the parts outside the CDR3, the full variable domain is DGGITQSPKYLFRKEGQNVTLSCEQNLNHDAMYWYRQDPGQGLRLIYYSQIVNDFQKGDIAEGYSVSREKKESFPLTVTSAQKNPTAFYLCASSIVGTSLRQETQYFGPGTRLLVL.

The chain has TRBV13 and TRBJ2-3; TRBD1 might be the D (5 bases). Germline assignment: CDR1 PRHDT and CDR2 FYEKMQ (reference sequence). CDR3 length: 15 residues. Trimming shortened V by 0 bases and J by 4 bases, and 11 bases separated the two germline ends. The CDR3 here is CASSLGGWGADTQYF. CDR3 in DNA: TGTGCCAGCAGCTTAGGAGGCTGGGGCGCAGATACGCAGTATTTT.

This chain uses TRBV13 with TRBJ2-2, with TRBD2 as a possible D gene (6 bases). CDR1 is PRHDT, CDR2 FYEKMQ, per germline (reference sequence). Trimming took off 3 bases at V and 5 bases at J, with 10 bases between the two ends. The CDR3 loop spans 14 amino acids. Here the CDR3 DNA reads TGTGCCAGCAGCTTGCGGGGTAGTACCGGGGAGCTGTTTTTT. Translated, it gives CASSLRGSTGELFF. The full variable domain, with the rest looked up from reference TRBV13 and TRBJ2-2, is AAGVIQSPRHLIKEKRETATLKCYPIPRHDTVYWYQQGPGQDPQFLISFYEKMQSDKGSIPDRFSAQQFSDYHSELNMSSLELGDSALYFCASSLRGSTGELFFGEGSRLTVL.

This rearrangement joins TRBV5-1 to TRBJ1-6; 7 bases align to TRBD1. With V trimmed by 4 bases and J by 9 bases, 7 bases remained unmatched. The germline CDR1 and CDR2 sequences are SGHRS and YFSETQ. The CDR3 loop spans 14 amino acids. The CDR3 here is CASSGTEGASPLHF. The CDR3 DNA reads TGCGCCAGCAGCGGAACCGAGGGGGCTTCACCCCTCCACTTT.

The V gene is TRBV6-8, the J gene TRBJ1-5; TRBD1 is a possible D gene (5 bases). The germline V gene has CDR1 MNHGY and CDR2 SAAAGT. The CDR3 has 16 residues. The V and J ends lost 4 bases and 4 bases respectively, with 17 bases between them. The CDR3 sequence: CASSLTLRVRNQPQHF. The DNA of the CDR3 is TGTGCCAGCAGTTTAACCCTCAGGGTCCGGAATCAGCCCCAGCATTTT.

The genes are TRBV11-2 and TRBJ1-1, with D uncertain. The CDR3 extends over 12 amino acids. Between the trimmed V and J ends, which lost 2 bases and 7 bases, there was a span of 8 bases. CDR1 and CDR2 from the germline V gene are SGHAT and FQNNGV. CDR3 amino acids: CASSLFGREAFF. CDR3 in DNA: TGTGCCAGCAGCTTATTTGGCCGTGAAGCTTTCTTT.

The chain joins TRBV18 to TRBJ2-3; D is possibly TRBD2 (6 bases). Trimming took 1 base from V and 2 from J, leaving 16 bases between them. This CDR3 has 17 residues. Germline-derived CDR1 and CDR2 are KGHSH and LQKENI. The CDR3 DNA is TGTGCCAGCTCACCACGGGTGGAGGGCCGAAACACAGATACGCAGTATTTT. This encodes CASSPRVEGRNTDTQYF.

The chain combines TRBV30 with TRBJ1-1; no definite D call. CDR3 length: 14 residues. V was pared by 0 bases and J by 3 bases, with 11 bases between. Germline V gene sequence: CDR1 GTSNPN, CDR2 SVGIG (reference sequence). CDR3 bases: TGTGCCTGGAGTGTTCGGCTTGGAGACACTGAAGCTTTCTTT. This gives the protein CAWSVRLGDTEAFF.

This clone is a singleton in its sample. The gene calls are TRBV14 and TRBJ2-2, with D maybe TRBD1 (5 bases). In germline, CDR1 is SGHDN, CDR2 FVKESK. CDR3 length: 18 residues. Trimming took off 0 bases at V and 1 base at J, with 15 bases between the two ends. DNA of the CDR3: TGTGCCAGCAGCCAAGATCTGGCAACAGGAGAGAACACCGGGGAGCTGTTTTTT. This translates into CASSQDLATGENTGELFF.

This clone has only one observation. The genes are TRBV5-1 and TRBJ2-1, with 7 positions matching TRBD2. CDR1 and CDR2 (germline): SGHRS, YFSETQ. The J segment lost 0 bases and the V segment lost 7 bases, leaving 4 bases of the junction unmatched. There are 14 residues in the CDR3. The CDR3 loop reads CASQRGPSYNEQFF. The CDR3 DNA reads TGCGCCAGCCAGCGGGGACCCTCCTACAATGAGCAGTTCTTC.

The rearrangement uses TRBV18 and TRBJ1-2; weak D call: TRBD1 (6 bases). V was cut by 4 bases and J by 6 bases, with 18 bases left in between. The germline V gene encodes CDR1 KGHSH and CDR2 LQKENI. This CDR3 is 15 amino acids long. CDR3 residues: CASSLQGLGSDGYTF. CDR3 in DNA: TGTGCCAGCTCACTACAGGGCTTGGGCAGCGATGGCTACACCTTC.

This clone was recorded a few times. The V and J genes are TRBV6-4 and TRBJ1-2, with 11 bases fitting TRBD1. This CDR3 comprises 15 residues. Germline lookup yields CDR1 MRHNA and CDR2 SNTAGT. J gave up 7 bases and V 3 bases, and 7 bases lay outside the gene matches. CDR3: CASSDGSGTGGGYTF. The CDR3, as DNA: TGTGCCAGCAGTGATGGATCCGGGACAGGGGGTGGCTACACCTTC.

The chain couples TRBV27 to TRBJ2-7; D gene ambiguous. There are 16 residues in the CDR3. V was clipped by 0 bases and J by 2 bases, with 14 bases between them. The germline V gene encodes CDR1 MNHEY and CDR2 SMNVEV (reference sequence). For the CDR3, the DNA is TGTGCCAGCAGTTTATCGATTTCCTTTACACCCTACGAGCAGTACTTC. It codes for CASSLSISFTPYEQYF.

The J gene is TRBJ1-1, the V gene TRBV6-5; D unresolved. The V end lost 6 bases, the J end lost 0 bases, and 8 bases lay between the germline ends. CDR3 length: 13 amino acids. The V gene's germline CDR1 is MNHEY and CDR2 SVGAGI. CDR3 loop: CASSFSVNTEAFF. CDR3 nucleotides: TGTGCCAGCAGCTTCAGCGTGAACACTGAAGCTTTCTTT.

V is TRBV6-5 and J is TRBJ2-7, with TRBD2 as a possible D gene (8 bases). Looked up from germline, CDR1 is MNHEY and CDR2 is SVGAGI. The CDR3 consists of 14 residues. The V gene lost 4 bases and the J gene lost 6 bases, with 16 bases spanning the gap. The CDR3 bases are TGTGCCAGCAGTTCCGGGACTAGACAGGGCGAGCAGTACTTC. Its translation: CASSSGTRQGEQYF.

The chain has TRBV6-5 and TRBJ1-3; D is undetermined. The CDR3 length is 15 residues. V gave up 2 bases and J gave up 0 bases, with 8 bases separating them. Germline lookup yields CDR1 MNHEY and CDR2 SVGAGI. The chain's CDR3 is CASSYDQFSGNTIYF. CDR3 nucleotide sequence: TGTGCCAGCAGTTACGATCAGTTCTCTGGAAACACCATATATTTT.

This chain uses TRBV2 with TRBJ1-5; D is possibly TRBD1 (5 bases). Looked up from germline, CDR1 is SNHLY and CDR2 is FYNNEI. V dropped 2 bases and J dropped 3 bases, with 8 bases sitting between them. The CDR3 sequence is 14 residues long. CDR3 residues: CASSEQGLNQPQHF. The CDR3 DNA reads TGTGCCAGCAGTGAACAGGGTCTCAATCAGCCCCAGCATTTT.

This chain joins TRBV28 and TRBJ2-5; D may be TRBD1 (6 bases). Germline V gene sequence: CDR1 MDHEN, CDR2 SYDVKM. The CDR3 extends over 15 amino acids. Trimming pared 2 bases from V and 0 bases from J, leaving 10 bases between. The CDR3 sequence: CASSLARGYQETQYF. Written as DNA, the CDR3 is TGTGCCAGCAGTTTAGCCAGGGGTTACCAAGAGACCCAGTACTTC.

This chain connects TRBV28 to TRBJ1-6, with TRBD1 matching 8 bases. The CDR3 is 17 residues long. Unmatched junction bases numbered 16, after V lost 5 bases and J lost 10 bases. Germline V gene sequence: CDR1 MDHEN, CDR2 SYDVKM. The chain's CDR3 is CASSPPSAGGLGSPLHF. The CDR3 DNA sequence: TGTGCCAGCAGTCCACCCTCGGCAGGGGGCTTGGGATCACCCCTCCACTTT.

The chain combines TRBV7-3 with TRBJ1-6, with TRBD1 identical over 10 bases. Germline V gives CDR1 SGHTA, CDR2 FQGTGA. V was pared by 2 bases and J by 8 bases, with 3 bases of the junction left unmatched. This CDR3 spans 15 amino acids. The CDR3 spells CASSLFGTGDSPLHF. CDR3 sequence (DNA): TGTGCCAGCAGCTTATTCGGGACAGGGGATTCACCCCTCCACTTT.

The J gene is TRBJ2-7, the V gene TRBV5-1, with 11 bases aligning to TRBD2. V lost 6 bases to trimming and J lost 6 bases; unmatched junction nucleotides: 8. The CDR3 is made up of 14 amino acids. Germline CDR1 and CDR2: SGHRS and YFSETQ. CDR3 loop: CASMATSGNVEQYF. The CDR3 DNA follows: TGCGCCAGCATGGCGACTAGCGGGAATGTCGAGCAGTACTTC.

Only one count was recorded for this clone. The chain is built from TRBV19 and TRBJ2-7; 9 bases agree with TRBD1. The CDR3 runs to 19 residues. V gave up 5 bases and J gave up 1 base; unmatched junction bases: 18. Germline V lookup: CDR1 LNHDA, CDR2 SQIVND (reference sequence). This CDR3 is CASSSNGDRVRIGSYEQYF. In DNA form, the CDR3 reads TGTGCCAGTAGTTCAAACGGGGACAGGGTTCGAATTGGGTCCTACGAGCAGTACTTC.

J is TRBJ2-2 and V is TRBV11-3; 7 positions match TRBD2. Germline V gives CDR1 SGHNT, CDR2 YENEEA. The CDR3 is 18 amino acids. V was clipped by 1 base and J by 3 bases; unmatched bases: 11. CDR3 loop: CASSLAILARIHTGELFF. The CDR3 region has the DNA TGTGCCAGCAGCTTAGCGATACTAGCGCGGATCCACACCGGGGAGCTGTTTTTT. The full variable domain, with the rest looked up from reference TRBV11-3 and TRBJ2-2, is EAGVVQSPRYKIIEKKQPVAFWCNPISGHNTLYWYLQNLGQGPELLIRYENEEAVDDSQLPKDRFSAERLKGVDSTLKIQPAELGDSAVYLCASSLAILARIHTGELFFGEGSRLTVL.